This record covers a single T cell receptor beta chain. Its antigen is unidentified. The junction departs from the called germline gene at one end, perhaps through a read error. The sample comes from a study of graft-versus-host responses after intestinal transplantation. Overall study context: Recipients had transplants, and these were multivisceral, liver-intestinal, or isolated intestinal. Anti-thymocyte globulin was used for induction in all recipients, who then took tacrolimus and steroids for 2 to 4 years.

The length of the CDR3 is 15 residues. CDR1 is LNHDA, CDR2 SQIVND, per germline (reference sequence). Only in-frame clones appear in the TCRdb table, and some are missing; sequencing was by immunoSEQ multiplex PCR. The sample comprises around 110,000 clones, 90% of which are singletons, and under 0.2% rests with the top ten. Study-wide results and limits: Levels of circulating GvH clones at their peak were associated with early post-transplant HvG declines. High graft-versus-host to host-versus-graft clonal ratios were found in allografts of patients who had graft-donor T cell macrochimerism.

V usage is TRBV19 and J usage is TRBJ1-5; 8 nucleotides align to TRBD1. Sequencing used unstimulated CD4+ T cells sorted from spleen or lymph node cells, obtained before intestinal transplant. This sequence was found in a human donor who received an intestinal transplant. CDR3 in amino acids: CASSLTGTGNQPQHF. CDR3 nucleotides: TGTGCCAGTAGTTTAACCGGGACAGGCAACCAGCCCCAGCATTTT.